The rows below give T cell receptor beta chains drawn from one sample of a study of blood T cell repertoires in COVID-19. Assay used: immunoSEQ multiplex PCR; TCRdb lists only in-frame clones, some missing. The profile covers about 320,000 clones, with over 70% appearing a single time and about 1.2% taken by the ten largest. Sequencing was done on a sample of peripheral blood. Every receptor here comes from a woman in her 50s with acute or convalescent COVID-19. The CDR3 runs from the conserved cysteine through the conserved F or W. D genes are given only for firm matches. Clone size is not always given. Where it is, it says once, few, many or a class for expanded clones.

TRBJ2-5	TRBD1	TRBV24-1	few	CRDREMWETQYF	TGCCGGGACAGGGAGATGTGGGAGACCCAGTACTTC
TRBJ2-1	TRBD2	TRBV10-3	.	CATNAEDTGGHEQFF	TGTGCCACCAATGCCGAGGATACGGGAGGCCATGAGCAGTTCTTC
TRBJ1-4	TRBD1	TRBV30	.	CAWSPFTGGFSRGEKLFF	TGTGCCTGGAGTCCCTTTACAGGGGGATTCTCCCGGGGTGAAAAACTGTTTTTT
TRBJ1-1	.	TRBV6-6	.	CASKSFLRDTEAFF	TGTGCCAGCAAATCCTTCCTTCGGGACACTGAAGCTTTCTTT
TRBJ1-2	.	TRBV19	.	CASTTGGSPNYGYTF	TGTGCCAGTACCACGGGGGGTAGTCCTAACTATGGCTACACCTTC
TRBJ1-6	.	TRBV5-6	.	CASSSGPRVENSPLHF	TGTGCCAGCAGCTCCGGCCCTAGAGTAGAAAATTCACCCCTCCACTTT
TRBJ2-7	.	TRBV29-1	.	CSVGTDTYEQYF	TGCAGCGTTGGGACAGATACCTACGAGCAGTACTTC
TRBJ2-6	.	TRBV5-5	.	CASSSPTASGANVLTF	TGTGCCAGCAGCTCGCCCACAGCCTCTGGGGCCAACGTCCTGACTTTC
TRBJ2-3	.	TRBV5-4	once	CASSLERGNTDTQYF	TGTGCCAGCAGCTTGGAAAGGGGGAACACAGATACGCAGTATTTT
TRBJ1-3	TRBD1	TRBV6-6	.	CASTMGQGLGNTIYF	TGTGCCAGCACCATGGGACAGGGTCTTGGAAACACCATATATTTT
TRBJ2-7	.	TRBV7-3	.	CASSLGSSTEQYF	TGTGCCAGCAGCCTCGGGTCTTCTACCGAGCAGTACTTC
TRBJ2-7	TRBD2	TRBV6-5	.	CASRSGSVEQYF	TGTGCCAGCCGGAGCGGGAGCGTCGAGCAGTACTTC
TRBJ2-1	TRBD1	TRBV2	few	CASSKDRVSYNEQFF	TGTGCCAGCAGTAAGGACAGGGTCTCCTACAATGAGCAGTTCTTC
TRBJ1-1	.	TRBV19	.	CASQVRGAGTEAFF	TGTGCCAGTCAAGTCCGGGGGGCGGGGACTGAAGCTTTCTTT
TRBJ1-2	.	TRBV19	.	CASSTPGVNYGYTF	TGTGCCAGTAGTACTCCCGGGGTTAACTATGGCTACACCTTC
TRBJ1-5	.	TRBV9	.	CASSTSGVSNQPQHF	TGTGCCAGCAGCACATCGGGGGTTAGCAATCAGCCCCAGCATTTT
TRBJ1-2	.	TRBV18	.	CASSPGQAGDGYTF	TGTGCCAGCTCCCCTGGGCAGGCGGGGGATGGCTACACCTTC
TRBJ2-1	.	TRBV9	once	CASSAGQSVTHEQFF	TGTGCCAGCAGCGCCGGACAGTCGGTTACCCATGAGCAGTTCTTC
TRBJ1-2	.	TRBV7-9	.	CASSSPPTLGNYGYTF	TGTGCCAGCAGCTCGCCCCCGACACTTGGGAACTATGGCTACACCTTC
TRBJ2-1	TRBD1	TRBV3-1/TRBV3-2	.	CASNKKGANEQFF	TGTGCCAGCAACAAAAAGGGGGCCAATGAGCAGTTCTTC
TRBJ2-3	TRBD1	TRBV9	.	CASSALRGLTDTQYF	TGTGCCAGCAGCGCGCTCAGGGGGTTGACAGATACGCAGTATTTT
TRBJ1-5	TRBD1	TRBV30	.	CAWSRGIVQPQHF	TGTGCCTGGTCCAGGGGGATAGTACAGCCCCAGCATTTT
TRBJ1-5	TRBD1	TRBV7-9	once	CASSSGQGKNQPQHF	TGTGCCAGCAGCTCCGGACAGGGGAAAAATCAGCCCCAGCATTTT
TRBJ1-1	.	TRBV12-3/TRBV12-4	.	CASFRGGTEAFF	TGTGCCAGCTTCCGGGGGGGCACTGAAGCTTTCTTT
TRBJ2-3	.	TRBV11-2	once	CASSPDRFSTDTQYF	TGTGCCAGCAGCCCGGACAGATTTAGCACAGATACGCAGTATTTT
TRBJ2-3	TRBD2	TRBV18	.	CASSPTSGSTDTQYF	TGTGCCAGCTCACCGACTAGCGGAAGCACAGATACGCAGTATTTT
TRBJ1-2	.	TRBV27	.	CASSKTLGVIYTF	TGTGCCAGCAGTAAAACACTGGGCGTAATCTACACCTTC
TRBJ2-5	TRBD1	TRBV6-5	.	CASSYRDRAQETQYF	TGTGCCAGCAGTTACCGGGACAGGGCCCAAGAGACCCAGTACTTC
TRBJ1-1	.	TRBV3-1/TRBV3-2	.	CASSQKPGGLITEAFF	TGTGCCAGCAGCCAAAAACCCGGGGGTCTGATCACTGAAGCTTTCTTT
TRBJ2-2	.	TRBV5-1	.	CASSEAGATGELFF	TGCGCCAGCAGCGAGGCAGGGGCAACCGGGGAGCTGTTTTTT
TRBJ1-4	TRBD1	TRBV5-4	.	CASSEGQVPEKLFF	TGTGCCAGCAGCGAGGGACAGGTCCCCGAAAAACTGTTTTTT
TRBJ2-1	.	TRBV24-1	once	CATRGGQPYNEQFF	TGTGCCACCAGGGGGGGGCAGCCCTACAATGAGCAGTTCTTC
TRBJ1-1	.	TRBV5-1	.	CASSGMGNTEAFF	TGCGCCAGCTCAGGGATGGGGAACACTGAAGCTTTCTTT
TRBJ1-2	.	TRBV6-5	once	CASSFTGNFNYGYTF	TGTGCCAGCAGTTTTACAGGGAACTTTAACTATGGCTACACCTTC
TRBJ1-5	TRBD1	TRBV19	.	CASCAADRGKQPQHF	TGTGCCAGCTGCGCCGCCGACAGGGGTAAACAGCCCCAGCATTTT
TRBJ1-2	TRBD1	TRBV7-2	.	CASSSQGAVYGYTF	TGTGCCAGCAGCTCACAGGGGGCGGTCTATGGCTACACCTTC
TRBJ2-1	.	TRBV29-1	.	CSVEGLSYNEQFF	TGCAGCGTTGAGGGGCTCTCCTACAATGAGCAGTTCTTC
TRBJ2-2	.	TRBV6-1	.	CASSEGVRTGELFF	TGTGCCAGCAGTGAAGGTGTGAGGACCGGGGAGCTGTTTTTT
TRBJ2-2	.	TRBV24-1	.	CATSDPRGKGNTGELFF	TGTGCCACCAGTGACCCCAGGGGTAAGGGTAACACCGGGGAGCTGTTTTTT
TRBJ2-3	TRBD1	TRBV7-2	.	CASSQTGTGVFSTDTQYF	TGTGCCAGCAGCCAAACCGGGACAGGGGTATTTAGCACAGATACGCAGTATTTT
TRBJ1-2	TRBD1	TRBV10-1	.	CASSEGTGHGYTF	TGCGCCAGCAGTGAGGGGACAGGGCACGGCTACACCTTC
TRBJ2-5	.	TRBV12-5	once	CASGLTGTQYF	TGTGCTAGTGGTTTGACAGGGACCCAGTACTTC
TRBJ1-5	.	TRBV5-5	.	CASSDNSNQPQHF	TGTGCCAGCAGCGACAATAGCAATCAGCCCCAGCATTTT
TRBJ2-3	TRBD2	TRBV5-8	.	CASSLDLAGTDTQYF	TGTGCCAGCAGCTTGGACCTAGCGGGCACAGATACGCAGTATTTT
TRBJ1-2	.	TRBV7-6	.	CASSLDRDGYTF	TGTGCCAGCAGCTTAGACAGGGATGGCTACACCTTC
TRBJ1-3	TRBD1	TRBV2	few	CASSEEGGGGNTIYF	TGTGCCAGCAGTGAAGAAGGAGGGGGCGGAAACACCATATATTTT
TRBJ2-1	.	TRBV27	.	CASSERGPYNEQFF	TGTGCCAGCAGTGAGCGAGGCCCCTACAATGAGCAGTTCTTC
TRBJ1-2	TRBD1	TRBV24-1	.	CATSGGQGSYGYTF	TGTGCCACCAGTGGTGGACAGGGCTCATATGGCTACACCTTC
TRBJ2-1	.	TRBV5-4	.	CASSLATTGHNEQFF	TGTGCCAGCAGCTTGGCGACCACGGGTCACAATGAGCAGTTCTTC
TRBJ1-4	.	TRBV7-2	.	CASNDRLNEKLFF	TGTGCCAGCAACGACAGACTTAATGAAAAACTGTTTTTT
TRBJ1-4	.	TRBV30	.	CAWSFSDSTNEKLFF	TGTGCCTGGAGTTTCTCCGACAGTACTAATGAAAAACTGTTTTTT
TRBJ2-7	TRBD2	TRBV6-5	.	CASSYSGAGEGYEQYF	TGTGCCAGCAGTTACTCTGGGGCGGGAGAAGGGTACGAGCAGTACTTC
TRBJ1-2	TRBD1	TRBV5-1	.	CASSYRDRGSGYTF	TGCGCCAGCAGTTACCGGGACAGGGGAAGTGGCTACACCTTC